These 15 T cell receptor beta chains came from one sample sequenced in a study of T cells after yellow fever vaccination. One entry per CDR3 protein results from TCRdb running MiXCR on the 5' RACE reads. Of 170,000 or so distinct CDR3 sequences in the sample, about a tenth are singletons; the top ten hold 35% to 40%. This specimen consisted of CD8+ T cells sorted from PBMCs, obtained 45 days after the yellow fever booster vaccination. Every receptor here comes from a man younger than 35 who received the YFV17D yellow fever vaccine.

This clonotype was seen ten or more times. The gene calls are TRBV5-5 and TRBJ2-4, with TRBD1 as a possible D gene (7 bases). The length of the CDR3 is 13 residues. The germline CDR1 and CDR2 sequences are SGHKS and YYEKEE (reference sequence). V lost 5 bases, J lost 5 bases, and 11 bases lay in between. The CDR3 nucleotides read TGTGCCAGCAGTGGCGGGACAGAAAACATTCAGTACTTC. Encoded protein: CASSGGTENIQYF. The whole variable domain, filled in from reference TRBV5-5 and TRBJ2-4, reads DAGVTQSPTHLIKTRGQQVTLRCSPISGHKSVSWYQQVLGQGPQFIFQYYEKEERGRGNFPDRFSARQFPNYSSELNVNALLLGDSALYLCASSGGTENIQYFGAGTRLSVL.

V and J are TRBV10-2 and TRBJ2-5; D is unclear. The ends were cut back, 3 bases at V and 1 base at J, with 6 bases in the middle. The CDR3 totals 13 residues. Germline values: CDR1 WSHSY, CDR2 SAAADI. CDR3 nucleotides: TGCGCCAGCAGTGACGACCCCCAAGAGACCCAGTACTTC. It encodes CASSDDPQETQYF.

The chain joins TRBV7-8 to TRBJ2-2, with unresolved D. This CDR3 has 12 residues. Germline CDR1 and CDR2: SGHVS and FQNEAQ. V shed 5 bases and J shed 7 bases, with 8 bases lying between them. The CDR3 nucleotides read TGTGCCAGCAGCCCTGGGATCGGGGAGCTGTTTTTT. Amino acids: CASSPGIGELFF.

DNA for the CDR3: TGTGCCAGCAGCTTACGACAGGGCGTGAACACTGAAGCTTTCTTT. Translating gives CASSLRQGVNTEAFF. V is TRBV7-9 and J is TRBJ1-1; 7 nucleotides line up with TRBD1. With 2 bases clipped from V and 0 bases from J, the junction kept 3 bases outside the gene matches. The CDR3 loop spans 15 amino acids. Germline CDR1 reads SEHNR; CDR2 reads FQNEAQ (reference sequence).

The chain couples TRBV4-1 to TRBJ2-3, with a tentative D call TRBD1 (5 bases). The germline V and J ends were trimmed by 0 bases and 5 bases, with 12 bases remaining between them. The CDR3 sequence is 15 residues long. Germline V gives CDR1 MGHRA, CDR2 YSYEKL. This CDR3 reads CASSQEGAVGDTQYF. DNA for the CDR3: TGCGCCAGCAGCCAAGAAGGGGCTGTCGGAGATACGCAGTATTTT.

Many counts were recorded for this clonotype. The chain links TRBV6-6 to TRBJ2-2; 8 nucleotides align to TRBD2. The J segment lost 2 bases and the V segment lost 8 bases, leaving 10 bases of the junction unmatched. Per germline, CDR1 MNHNY and CDR2 SVGAGI (reference sequence). This CDR3 contains 16 residues. In nucleotides, the CDR3 is TGTGCCAGCGGCCAAGGGCTAGCGGGTAACACCGGGGAGCTGTTTTTT. Protein sequence: CASGQGLAGNTGELFF.

The rearrangement joins TRBV5-5 to TRBJ1-1; D call uncertain. The germline V gene has CDR1 SGHKS and CDR2 YYEKEE (reference sequence). The CDR3 length is 12 residues. V dropped 1 base and J dropped 5 bases, with 6 bases sitting between them. The CDR3 is CASSLIGTEAFF. For the CDR3, the DNA is TGTGCCAGCAGCTTGATAGGTACTGAAGCTTTCTTT.

This chain links TRBV27 with TRBJ1-5; D possibly corresponds to TRBD1 (5 bases). V was shortened by 4 bases and J by 0 bases, with 10 bases between the two germline ends. This CDR3 has 15 amino acids. Germline values: CDR1 MNHEY, CDR2 SMNVEV (reference sequence). CDR3 residues: CASSYRQNSNQPQHF. CDR3 in DNA: TGTGCCAGCAGTTACAGGCAAAATAGCAATCAGCCCCAGCATTTT.

Only a few counts were recorded for this clonotype. The chain uses TRBV6-2 or TRBV6-3 and TRBJ1-5, with D unclear. From germline, CDR1 is MNHEY and CDR2 SVGEGT. Deletions cut 2 bases from V and 5 bases from J, with 10 bases between. This CDR3 spans 14 amino acids. This CDR3 reads CASSYGSGYQPQHF. The CDR3 DNA is TGTGCCAGCAGTTACGGGTCGGGCTATCAGCCCCAGCATTTT.

The chain is built from TRBV7-2 and TRBJ2-7; tentative D call: TRBD1 (5 bases). CDR1 is SGHTA, CDR2 FQGNSA, per germline. The V end lost 0 bases, the J end lost 3 bases, and 9 bases lay between the germline ends. This CDR3 has 14 amino acids. The CDR3 coding sequence is TGTGCCAGCAGCTTAGCTATCCAGGGCTACGAGCAGTACGTC. It codes for CASSLAIQGYEQYV.

This clonotype showed up just a few times. The genes are TRBV5-5 and TRBJ2-3; the match to TRBD2 covers 9 bases. This CDR3 is 17 amino acids long. CDR1 is SGHKS and CDR2 is YYEKEE in the germline V gene (reference sequence). V dropped 0 bases and J dropped 6; count of bases not matched to a gene: 11. The CDR3 is CASSLGDSGGYTDTQYF. CDR3 sequence (DNA): TGTGCCAGCAGCTTGGGGGATAGCGGGGGATACACGGATACGCAGTATTTT.

The V and J genes are TRBV3-1 and TRBJ2-5; 10 bases are shared with TRBD2. CDR1 and CDR2 (germline): LGHDT, YNNKEL (reference sequence). This CDR3 region has 16 residues. Trimming at V came to 1 base and at J to 2 bases, leaving 4 bases not matched to a gene. CDR3 loop: CASSQGTSGLQETQYF. CDR3 DNA sequence: TGTGCCAGCAGCCAAGGGACTAGCGGCCTACAAGAGACCCAGTACTTC.

The chain combines TRBV7-2 with TRBJ2-7; D gene unclear. The germline gives CDR1 SGHTA, CDR2 FQGNSA. The CDR3 covers 14 residues. Deletions cut 5 bases from V and 1 base from J, with 12 bases between. The CDR3 loop reads CASSPLGSSYEQYF. The DNA for the CDR3 is TGTGCCAGCAGCCCCTTGGGCAGTTCCTACGAGCAGTACTTC.

This clonotype has more than one count but fewer than ten. The chain recombines TRBV25-1 with TRBJ1-1; no clear D gene. CDR1 MGHDK and CDR2 SYGVNS come from the germline V gene. V was trimmed by 3 bases and J by 3 bases, leaving 29 bases between them. This CDR3 is built from 20 residues. This CDR3 is CASSDFTGGGDGSPHTEAFF. The DNA for the CDR3 is TGTGCCAGCAGTGACTTCACGGGCGGCGGAGACGGGTCACCTCACACTGAAGCTTTCTTT.

Only a few counts were recorded for this clonotype. The CDR3: CASSLEASGVGSTDTQYF. DNA for the CDR3: TGTGCCAGCAGCTTAGAGGCATCTGGAGTGGGGTCCACAGATACGCAGTATTTT. The chain is built from TRBV7-6 and TRBJ2-3; no clear D. Per the germline V gene, CDR1 is SGHVS and CDR2 is FNYEAQ. The CDR3 contains 18 residues. Deletions cut 1 base from V and 2 bases from J, with 19 bases between. Full variable domain (remainder filled in from reference TRBV7-6 and TRBJ2-3): GAGVSQSPRYKVTKRGQDVALRCDPISGHVSLYWYRQALGQGPEFLTYFNYEAQQDKSGLPNDRFSAERPEGSISTLTIQRTEQRDSAMYRCASSLEASGVGSTDTQYFGPGTRLTVL.